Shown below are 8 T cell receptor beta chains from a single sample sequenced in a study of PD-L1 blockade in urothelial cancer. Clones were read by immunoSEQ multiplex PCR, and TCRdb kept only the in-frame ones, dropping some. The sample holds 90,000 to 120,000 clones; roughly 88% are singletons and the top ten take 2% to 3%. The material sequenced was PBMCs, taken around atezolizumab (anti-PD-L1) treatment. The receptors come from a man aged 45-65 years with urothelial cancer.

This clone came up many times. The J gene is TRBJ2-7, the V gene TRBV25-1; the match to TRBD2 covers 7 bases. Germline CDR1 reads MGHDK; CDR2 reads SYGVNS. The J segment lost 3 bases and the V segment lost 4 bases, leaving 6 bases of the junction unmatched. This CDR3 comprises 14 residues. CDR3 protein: CASSAFREVYEQYF. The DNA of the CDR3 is TGTGCCAGCAGTGCCTTCCGGGAGGTCTACGAGCAGTACTTC.

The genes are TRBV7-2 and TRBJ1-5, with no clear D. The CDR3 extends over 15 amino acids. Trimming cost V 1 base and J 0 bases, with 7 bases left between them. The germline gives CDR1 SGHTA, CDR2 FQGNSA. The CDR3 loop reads CASSLGGSSNQPQHF. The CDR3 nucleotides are TGTGCCAGCAGCTTAGGCGGCAGTAGCAATCAGCCCCAGCATTTT.

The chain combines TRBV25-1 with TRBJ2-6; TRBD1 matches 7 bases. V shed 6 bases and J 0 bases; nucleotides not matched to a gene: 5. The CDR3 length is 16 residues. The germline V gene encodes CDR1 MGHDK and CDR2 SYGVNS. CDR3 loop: CASRETGHSGANVLTF. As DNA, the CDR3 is TGTGCCAGCAGGGAGACAGGGCACTCTGGGGCCAACGTCCTGACTTTC. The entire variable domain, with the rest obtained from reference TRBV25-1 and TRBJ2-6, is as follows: EADIYQTPRYLVIGTGKKITLECSQTMGHDKMYWYQQDPGMELHLIHYSYGVNSTEKGDLSSESTVSRIRTEHFPLTLESARPSHTSQYLCASRETGHSGANVLTFGAGSRLTVL.

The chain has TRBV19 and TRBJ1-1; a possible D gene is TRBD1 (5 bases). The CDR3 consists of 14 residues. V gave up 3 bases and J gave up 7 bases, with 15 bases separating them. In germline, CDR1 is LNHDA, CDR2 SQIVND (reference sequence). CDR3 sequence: CASSMRGRVSEAFF. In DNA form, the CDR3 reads TGTGCCAGTAGTATGAGAGGCAGGGTCAGTGAAGCTTTCTTT.

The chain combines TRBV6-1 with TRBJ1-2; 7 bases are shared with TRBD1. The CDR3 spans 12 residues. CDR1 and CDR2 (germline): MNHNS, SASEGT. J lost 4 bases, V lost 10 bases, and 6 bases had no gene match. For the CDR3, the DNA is TGTGCCACCTTGACAGGGCTCTATGGCTACACCTTC. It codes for CATLTGLYGYTF.

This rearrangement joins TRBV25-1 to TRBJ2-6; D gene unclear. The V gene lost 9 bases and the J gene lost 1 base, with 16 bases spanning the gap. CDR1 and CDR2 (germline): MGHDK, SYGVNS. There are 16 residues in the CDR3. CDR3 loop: CARSTPNQSGANVLTF. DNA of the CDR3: TGTGCCAGATCGACACCGAACCAGTCTGGGGCCAACGTCCTGACTTTC.

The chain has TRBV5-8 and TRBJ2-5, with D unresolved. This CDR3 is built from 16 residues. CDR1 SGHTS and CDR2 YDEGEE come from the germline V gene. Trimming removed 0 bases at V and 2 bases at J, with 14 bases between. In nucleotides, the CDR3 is TGTGCCAGCAGCTTGGGCGGCTCAACGATACAAGAGACCCAGTACTTC. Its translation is CASSLGGSTIQETQYF. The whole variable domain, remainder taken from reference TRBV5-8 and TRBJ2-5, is EAGVTQSPTHLIKTRGQQATLRCSPISGHTSVYWYQQALGLGLQFLLWYDEGEERNRGNFPPRFSGRQFPNYSSELNVNALELEDSALYLCASSLGGSTIQETQYFGPGTRLLVL.

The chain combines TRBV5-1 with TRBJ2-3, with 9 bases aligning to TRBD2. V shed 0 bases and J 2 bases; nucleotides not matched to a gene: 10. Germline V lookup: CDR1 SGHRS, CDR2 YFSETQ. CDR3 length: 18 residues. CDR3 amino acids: CASSLGPSREGPTDTQYF. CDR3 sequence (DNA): TGCGCCAGCAGCTTGGGACCGTCGCGGGAGGGCCCCACAGATACGCAGTATTTT.